One sample yielded the 11 T cell receptor beta chains listed below, sequenced in a study of blood T cells in healthy people across ages. With a J-beta primer mix and a sample-barcoded 5' primer, a second PCR ran about 7 to 12 cycles. TCRdb reprocessed the 5' RACE reads with MiXCR, giving one entry per CDR3 protein. Among 950,000 to 1,200,000 distinct CDR3 sequences, about two fifths were seen once, and the ten largest hold around 14%. Sequencing was carried out using blood. The receptors were sampled from a young man in good health.

This clonotype turned up a few times. The chain links TRBV27 to TRBJ1-2; D perhaps matches TRBD1 (6 bases). Trimming stripped 8 bases from V and 4 bases from J, with 20 bases between. Germline values: CDR1 MNHEY, CDR2 SMNVEV (reference sequence). There are 15 residues in the CDR3. Here the CDR3 DNA reads TGTGCCAGCTCGGACAGCCCCGAGCCTATCTATGGCTACACCTTC. Its translation: CASSDSPEPIYGYTF.

V gene TRBV9 combines with J gene TRBJ2-1, with a tentative D call TRBD2 (6 bases). This CDR3 is built from 17 residues. The ends were cut back, 4 bases at V and 0 bases at J, with 17 bases in the middle. Germline V gene sequence: CDR1 SGDLS, CDR2 YYNGEE. CDR3 residues: CASSPREQRVSYNEQFF. DNA for the CDR3: TGTGCCAGCAGCCCCCGAGAACAGCGGGTCTCCTACAATGAGCAGTTCTTC.

DNA of the CDR3: TGTGCCAGCAGTGCACAGGGACAGGTGTTTTTT. Translating it yields CASSAQGQVFF. This chain connects TRBV25-1 to TRBJ1-4, with 8 bases lining up with TRBD1. Germline CDR1 and CDR2: MGHDK and SYGVNS. The CDR3 is 11 residues long. Trimming cost V 4 bases and J 15 bases; bases outside gene matches: 4.

As concerns this clonotype: An end of the junction differs from the germline gene, which may be a read error. The V and J genes are TRBV7-3 and TRBJ1-3; D is uncertain. Per germline, CDR1 SGHTA and CDR2 FQGTGA. This CDR3 has 15 amino acids. For the CDR3, the DNA is TGTGCCAGCAGCCTAACACCCACCAGTGGAAACACCATATATTTT. Translated, it gives CASSLTPTSGNTIYF.

The rearrangement links TRBV28 to TRBJ1-2, with D perhaps matching TRBD1 (5 bases). Germline CDR1 MDHEN, CDR2 SYDVKM. The CDR3 totals 14 residues. The V end lost 5 bases, the J end lost 7 bases, and 17 bases lay between the germline ends. In DNA form, the CDR3 reads TGTGCCAGCAGTCCCCCCCCGGGGGAGGGTGGCTACACCTTC. It codes for CASSPPPGEGGYTF.

The chain recombines TRBV21-1 with TRBJ1-5; TRBD1 is the table's D call and was not checked against the DNA. TRBV21-1 is a listed pseudogene. CDR3 length: 16 residues. CDR3 residues: CASRGSGTVRNQPQHF. CDR3 nucleotides: TGTGCCAGCAGGGGATCCGGGACAGTAAGGAATCAGCCCCAGCATTTT.

This clonotype was seen a handful of times. This rearrangement joins TRBV5-1 to TRBJ1-6, with D possibly matching TRBD1 (6 bases). V gave up 4 bases and J gave up 10 bases, with 18 bases separating them. The CDR3 length is 15 residues. CDR1 is SGHRS, CDR2 YFSETQ, per germline. CDR3: CASSRDRSNTSPLHF. DNA of the CDR3: TGCGCCAGCAGCCGTGACAGGTCCAATACATCACCCCTCCACTTT.

The chain recombines TRBV6-5 with TRBJ1-1; D may be TRBD1 (6 bases). Germline V gene lookup returns CDR1 MNHEY and CDR2 SVGAGI. This CDR3 is 15 amino acids long. The V gene lost 7 bases and the J gene lost 0 bases, with 15 bases spanning the gap. The CDR3 region has the DNA TGTGCCAGCATGGAGAGGGGGATTCTGAACACTGAAGCTTTCTTT. Translated: CASMERGILNTEAFF.

The rearrangement links TRBV5-1 to TRBJ2-1; 7 bases fit TRBD2. Germline values: CDR1 SGHRS, CDR2 YFSETQ. Unmatched junction bases numbered 4, after V lost 4 bases and J lost 6 bases. The CDR3 totals 13 residues. In DNA, the CDR3 is TGCGCCAGCAGCGGGGGGGGGTCCAATGAGCAGTTCTTC. This sequence encodes CASSGGGSNEQFF.

The rearrangement links TRBV7-8 to TRBJ2-7, with D uncertain. The CDR3 is made up of 13 amino acids. V was trimmed by 5 bases and J by 8 bases, leaving 16 bases between them. In germline, CDR1 is SGHVS, CDR2 FQNEAQ. CDR3 sequence reads: CASSPSPSVQQYF. Written as DNA, the CDR3 is TGTGCCAGCAGCCCATCCCCAAGTGTACAGCAGTACTTC. Variable domain in full (rest from reference TRBV7-8 and TRBJ2-7): GAGVSQSPRYKVAKRGQDVALRCDPISGHVSLFWYQQALGQGPEFLTYFQNEAQLDKSGLPSDRFFAERPEGSVSTLKIQRTQQEDSAVYLCASSPSPSVQQYFGPGTRLTVT.

CDR3 sequence (DNA): TGTGCCAGCAGCCTCGGGACGTCTGTTGAAGCTTTCTTT. Its translation is CASSLGTSVEAFF. The V and J genes are TRBV27 and TRBJ1-1, with TRBD1 as a possible D gene (5 bases). The germline CDR1 and CDR2 sequences are MNHEY and SMNVEV (reference sequence). V lost 6 bases, J lost 7 bases, and 15 bases lay in between. The CDR3 loop spans 13 amino acids.